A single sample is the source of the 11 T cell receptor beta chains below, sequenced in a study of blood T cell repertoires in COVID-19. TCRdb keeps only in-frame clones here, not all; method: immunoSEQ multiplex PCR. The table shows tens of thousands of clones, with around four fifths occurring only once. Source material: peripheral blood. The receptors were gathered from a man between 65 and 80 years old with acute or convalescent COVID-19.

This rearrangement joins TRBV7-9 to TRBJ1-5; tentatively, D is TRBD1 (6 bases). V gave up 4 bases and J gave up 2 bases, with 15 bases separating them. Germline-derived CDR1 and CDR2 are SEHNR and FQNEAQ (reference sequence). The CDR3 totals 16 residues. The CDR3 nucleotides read TGTGCCAGCAGCTCTAGCACAGGGTCGGGCAATCAGCCCCAGCATTTT. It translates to CASSSSTGSGNQPQHF.

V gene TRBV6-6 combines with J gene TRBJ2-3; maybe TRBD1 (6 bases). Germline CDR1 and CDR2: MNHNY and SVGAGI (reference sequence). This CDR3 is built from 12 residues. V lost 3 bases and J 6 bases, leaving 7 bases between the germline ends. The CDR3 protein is CASSYQGDTQYF. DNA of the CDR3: TGTGCCAGCAGTTATCAGGGGGATACGCAGTATTTT.

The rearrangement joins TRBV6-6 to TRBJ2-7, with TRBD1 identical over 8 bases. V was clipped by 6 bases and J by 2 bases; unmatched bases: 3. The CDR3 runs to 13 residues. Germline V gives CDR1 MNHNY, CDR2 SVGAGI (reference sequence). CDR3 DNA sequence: TGTGCCAGCAGGGGGACAGGAGCCTACGAGCAGTACTTC. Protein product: CASRGTGAYEQYF.

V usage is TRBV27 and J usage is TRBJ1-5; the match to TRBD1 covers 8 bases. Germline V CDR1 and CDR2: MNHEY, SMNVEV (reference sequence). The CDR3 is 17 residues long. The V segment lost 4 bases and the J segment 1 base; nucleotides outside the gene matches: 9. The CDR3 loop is CASSSRPTGASNQPQHF. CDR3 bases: TGTGCCAGCAGTTCCCGCCCGACAGGGGCGAGCAATCAGCCCCAGCATTTT.

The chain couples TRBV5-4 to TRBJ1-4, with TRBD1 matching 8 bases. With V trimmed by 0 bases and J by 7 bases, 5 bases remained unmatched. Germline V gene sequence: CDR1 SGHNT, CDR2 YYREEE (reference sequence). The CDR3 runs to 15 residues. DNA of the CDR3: TGTGCCAGCAGCTTGGGGACAGGGAGACGTGAAAAACTGTTTTTT. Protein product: CASSLGTGRREKLFF. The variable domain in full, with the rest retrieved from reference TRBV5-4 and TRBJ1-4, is ETGVTQSPTHLIKTRGQQVTLRCSSQSGHNTVSWYQQALGQGPQFIFQYYREEENGRGNFPPRFSGLQFPNYSSELNVNALELDDSALYLCASSLGTGRREKLFFGSGTQLSVL.

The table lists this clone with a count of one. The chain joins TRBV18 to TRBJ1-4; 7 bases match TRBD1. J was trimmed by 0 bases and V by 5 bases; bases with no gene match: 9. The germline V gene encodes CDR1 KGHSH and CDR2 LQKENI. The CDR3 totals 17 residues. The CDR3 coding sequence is TGTGCCAGCTCAAGAACGACAGGGAGATCAACTAATGAAAAACTGTTTTTT. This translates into CASSRTTGRSTNEKLFF.

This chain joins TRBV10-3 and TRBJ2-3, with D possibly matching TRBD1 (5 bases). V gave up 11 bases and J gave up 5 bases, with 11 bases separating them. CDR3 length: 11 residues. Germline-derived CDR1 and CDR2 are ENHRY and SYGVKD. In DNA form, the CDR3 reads TGTGCCTCCCAGGGTGTAGATACGCAGTATTTT. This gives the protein CASQGVDTQYF.

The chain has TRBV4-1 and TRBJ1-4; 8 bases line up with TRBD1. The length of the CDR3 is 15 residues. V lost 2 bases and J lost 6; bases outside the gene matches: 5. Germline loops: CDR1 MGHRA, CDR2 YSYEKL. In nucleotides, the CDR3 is TGCGCCAGCAGCCAATGGGCACAGGGGGATGAAAAACTGTTTTTT. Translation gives CASSQWAQGDEKLFF.

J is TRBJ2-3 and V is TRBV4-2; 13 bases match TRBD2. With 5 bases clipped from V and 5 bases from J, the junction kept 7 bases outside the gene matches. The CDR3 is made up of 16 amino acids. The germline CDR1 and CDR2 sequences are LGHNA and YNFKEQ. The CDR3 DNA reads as TGTGCCAGCAGCGCACTACTAGCGGGGGGGCAAGATACGCAGTATTTT. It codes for CASSALLAGGQDTQYF.

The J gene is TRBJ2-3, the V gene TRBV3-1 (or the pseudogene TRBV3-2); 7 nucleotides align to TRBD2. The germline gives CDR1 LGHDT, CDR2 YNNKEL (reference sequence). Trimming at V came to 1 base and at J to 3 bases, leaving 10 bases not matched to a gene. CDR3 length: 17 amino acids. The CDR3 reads CASSQAPRGGGTDTQYF. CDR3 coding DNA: TGTGCCAGCAGCCAAGCGCCGAGGGGCGGGGGAACAGATACGCAGTATTTT.

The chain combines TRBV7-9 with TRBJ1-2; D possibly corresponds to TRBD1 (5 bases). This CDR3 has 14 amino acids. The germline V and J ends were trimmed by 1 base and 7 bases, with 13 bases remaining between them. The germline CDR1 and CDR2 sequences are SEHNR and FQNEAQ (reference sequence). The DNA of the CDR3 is TGTGCCAGCAGCTTAGGGAGGGGAGGAGTTGGCTACACCTTC. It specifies CASSLGRGGVGYTF.